This TCR beta chain was sequenced for a study of response to subunit inactivated influenza vaccine. Findings and limits, study-wide: Every seasonal influenza vaccination brings in few new T cells, the authors suggested.

A few counts support this clonotype. Its antigen is unidentified. TCRdb called the RT-PCR reads again in MiXCR, with one record for every CDR3 protein. Of more than 700,000 distinct CDR3 sequences listed, approximately 21% were seen once; the top ten hold roughly a tenth. The CDR3 covers 16 residues. With V trimmed by 3 bases and J by 0 bases, 6 bases remained unmatched. Germline V lookup: CDR1 SGHDT, CDR2 YYEEEE. Here the sequenced sample was PBMCs from blood, taken 4 to 6 days after vaccination. The chain has TRBV5-6 and TRBJ2-3; 8 nucleotides agree with TRBD2. This TCR was sampled from a man in his fifties who received an inactivated influenza vaccine. The CDR3 protein is CASSWGAGASTDTQYF. The CDR3 DNA follows: TGTGCCAGCAGCTGGGGAGCGGGAGCAAGCACAGATACGCAGTATTTT. Based on the CDR3 plus reference TRBV5-6 and TRBJ2-3, the full variable domain is DAGVTQSPTHLIKTRGQQVTLRCSPKSGHDTVSWYQQALGQGPQFIFQYYEEEERQRGNFPDRFSGHQFPNYSSELNVNALLLGDSALYLCASSWGAGASTDTQYFGPGTRLTVL.